This T cell receptor (beta chain) was recovered during a study of tumor-infiltrating lymphocytes in primary liver carcinoma. The researchers produced TCR beta cDNA from 500 to 550 ng total RNA with a constant-region primer. Sequencing libraries for TCR beta derived from three nested multiplex PCR rounds that used slightly modified ARM-PCR. Investigators reported that the first two PCR rounds, at approximately 11 cycles each, used TRBV1-TRBV30 forward primers with a C-beta reverse primer. TCRdb reprocessed the multiplex PCR reads via MiXCR and lists one record per CDR3 protein. The table records about 200,000 distinct CDR3 sequences, 65% of them present only once. Unsorted whole blood supplied the RNA, and germline DNA was extracted too. V was pared by 5 bases and J by 2 bases, with 10 bases of the junction left unmatched. CDR1 and CDR2 (germline): SGHNT, YENEEA. The CDR3 contains 16 residues.

The sample was peripheral blood. This chain uses TRBV11-3 with TRBJ2-3; 7 bases are shared with TRBD2. This TCR came from a woman aged 60-75 years with primary liver carcinoma and hepatitis B virus infection. The CDR3 nucleotides read TGTGCCAGCAGCCTAGGCCTAGCGGAACCCACAGATACGCAGTATTTT. Translated, it gives CASSLGLAEPTDTQYF.